The sequence of this TCR beta chain was determined in a study of blood T cells in healthy people across ages (dated by TCRdb to about 2015). With regard to the full study: In model experiments, roughly one uniquely barcoded TCR beta cDNA molecule per two T cells was captured by template switching. The study measured age-related changes in TCR beta repertoire diversity using deep sequencing normalized with unique cDNA molecular identifiers. The donors were divided into four age groups: young (average around 16 years), middle-aged (roughly 42), aged (62) and long-lived (roughly 86). The study analyzed two additional independent replicas of 1 million unique cDNA reads from the same blood draw for two donors, one aged 18 to 29 and one aged 80 or older. Broader findings and caveats from the paper: Observed TCR beta diversity per million T cells fell roughly linearly with age, and a significant reduction was already apparent by age approximately 41. Bulk unsorted PBMC profiling prevented conclusive comparison of naive and antigen-experienced compartments. Estimates of total diversity based on one million sequenced T cells were considered lower bounds and underestimates. Compared with the aged group, more naive CD4+ T cells, fewer expanded clones and increased TCR diversity were shown by the long-lived group, suggesting age selection. There was a strong correlation between observed TCR beta diversity and the percentage of naive T cells measured by flow cytometry. Because donor CMV infection status was unknown, age-related changes in expanded clonotypes were potentially confounded.

There are a few counts of this clonotype. Its antigen is not yet known. The germline gene is not matched at one end of the junction; a read error may be the cause. The CDR3 runs 17 residues from the cysteine to the phenylalanine. Only CDR3 DNA is held: 51 bases, read in frame from base 1. CDR1 is given as MGHRA and CDR2 as YSYEKL, both from the germline V gene. The donors were some 39 Caucasian individuals from Russia, aged roughly 6 to 90 years, who were systemically healthy. Ten milliliters of peripheral blood were drawn from each donor into EDTA-treated Vacutainer tubes. Ficoll-Paque density-gradient centrifugation was used to isolate PBMCs, with at least 6 million per sample. Total RNA, at least 5 micrograms per sample, was extracted from PBMCs with Trizol reagent. Naive CD45RAhigh/CD27high T cell percentages were measured by flow cytometry on a PBMC aliquot from every donor. Receptors were amplified or captured by 5' RACE. TCRdb lists the instrument as Illumina HiSeq 2500. A second roughly 6 to 11 cycle PCR used a sample-barcoded 5' primer and a J-beta primer mix. A template-switch 5' adaptor carrying 12 random nucleotides introduced a unique molecular identifier onto each TCR beta cDNA molecule. Each sample yielded at least 2.5 million CDR3-containing paired-end reads. First-strand cDNA synthesis was performed from all RNA using the Mint cDNA synthesis kit, with priming by a TRBC-specific oligonucleotide. Following uracil-DNA glycosylase treatment, a first 18-cycle PCR with universal primers M1SS and BC2_uni_R was performed on all cDNA. The original pipeline was this. Normalization of each sample was performed by random selection of 1 million high-quality reads, each carrying a distinct molecular identifier. Instead of being binned into consensus sequences, reads with shared molecular identifiers were discarded. MiTCR, set to a Q25 quality threshold and the strictest error-elimination algorithm, was used for CDR3 identification, clonotype clustering and error correction. A nonparametric unseen species model with Euler transformation was used to estimate lower-bound total TCR beta diversity. TCRdb reprocessing: public reads trimmed at Q25 with fastp, clones called with MiXCR, in-frame beta chains kept. Identical CDR3 protein sequences are pooled into one entry, listed with their most common genes and DNA. The V and J calls were not made by the authors but by TCRdb's processing. The sample includes 750,000 to 850,000 distinct CDR3 sequences, with 20% to 25% observed a single time. Under 4% of the sample lies in the top ten.

These same data were also listed under a study on T cells of mothers and their children. According to the second study: Donors were nine systemically healthy Caucasian individuals: three mothers and their six children. cDNA synthesis used all of the extracted RNA, with approximately 1.4 ug of RNA in each 15 ul reaction. In the second PCR, the M1S primer added sample barcodes and 2-4 random nucleotides. Each mother yielded over 8.5 million TCR beta CDR3 reads and each child 3 million to 3.5 million reads. TCR recombination output is similarly shaped by thymic selection in related and unrelated pairs, with a minor effect exerted by inherited differences. Normalized repertoire overlap in related mother-child pairs was always slightly higher than in unrelated mother-child pairs, but the difference was never significant. Persistent microchimeric T cell clones were not detected, at a sensitivity of 95 to 100 clones per million clonotypes. The study used deep NGS to compare TCR beta repertoires of mothers and children, seeking features distinguishing related mother-child pairs from unrelated individuals. Mothers averaged roughly 40 +/- 4 years of age and children averaged about 10 +/- 4 years. After adapter ligation with NEBNext reagents, the libraries were sequenced on Illumina HiSeq 2000 with 100+100 nt paired-end reads. To prevent cross-contamination, the mother and child libraries were prepared one month apart and sequenced in separate runs. Between roughly 450,000 and 2,200,000 distinct TCR beta clonotypes were identified per donor. Naive TCR beta clonotypes were estimated from low-frequency clonotypes matched to each donor's FACS-determined naive share, without sorting.

This TCR was sampled from a boy aged 10-17 years in good health. The rearrangement combines TRBV4-1 with TRBJ2-3; 10 central bases correspond to TRBD2. Sequencing input: blood. The DNA sequence reads TGCGCCAGCAGCCAAGATCGAGCGGGAGGGCGGACAGCTACGCAGTATTTT. Translated, it gives CASSQDRAGGRTATQYF.